The 6 T cell receptor beta chains below were found in one sample sequenced in a study of T cells after yellow fever vaccination (dated by TCRdb to between 2018 and 2021). The library was built by means of 5' RACE. Sequencer: Illumina HiSeq 2500. The public sequencing data were trimmed at Q25 with fastp and processed into clonotypes with MiXCR by TCRdb, which kept only in-frame beta chains. Each entry merges the rows of one CDR3 protein and shows their most common DNA and genes. This sample comprises 200,000 to 300,000 distinct CDR3 sequences, around 13% of them detected only once. The top ten hold roughly 0.5% of the sample. The meaning of the sample's treatment or condition label: live attenuated yellow fever vaccine strain. The sample was CD4+ T cells sorted from PBMCs, taken 45 days after the yellow fever booster vaccination. All receptors come from a man aged 25-40 years who received the YFV17D yellow fever vaccine.

The chain links TRBV5-4 to TRBJ2-3, with TRBD1 matching over 7 bases. There are 17 residues in the CDR3. Trimming cost V 0 bases and J 0 bases; bases outside gene matches: 7. Germline CDR1 and CDR2: SGHNT and YYREEE (reference sequence). For the CDR3, the DNA is TGTGCCAGCAGCTTGGAAGGGGGCCGAACCAGCACAGATACGCAGTATTTT. Its protein product is CASSLEGGRTSTDTQYF.

This clonotype was recorded a few times. The chain combines TRBV7-2 with TRBJ2-1; D is tentatively TRBD1 or TRBD2 (6 bases each). Germline CDR1 reads SGHTA; CDR2 reads FQGNSA. V was cut by 2 bases and J by 5 bases, with 13 bases left in between. The CDR3 runs to 15 residues. The CDR3 nucleotides are TGTGCCAGCAGCTTATGGGGGGCGAATAACAATGAGCAGTTCTTC. It codes for CASSLWGANNNEQFF.

This clonotype showed up just a few times. The chain uses TRBV11-2 and TRBJ2-2; D is perhaps TRBD1 (6 bases). Germline V lookup: CDR1 SGHAT, CDR2 FQNNGV. The CDR3 length is 16 residues. The germline V and J ends were trimmed by 1 base and 1 base, with 10 bases remaining between them. CDR3 residues: CASSLVEGQNTGELFF. The CDR3 nucleotides are TGTGCCAGCAGCTTAGTAGAGGGACAGAACACCGGGGAGCTGTTTTTT.

This clonotype appeared a few times. The chain carries TRBV11-2 and TRBJ2-3; D possibly corresponds to TRBD1 (6 bases). Germline loops: CDR1 SGHAT, CDR2 FQNNGV. Trimming removed 5 bases at V and 5 bases at J, with 26 bases between. The CDR3 extends over 18 amino acids. CDR3 nucleotide sequence: TGTGCCAGCAGCCTCCAGATGTGGGGGCCGGCGACGGGAGATACGCAGTATTTT. Protein product: CASSLQMWGPATGDTQYF.

The gene calls are TRBV5-5 and TRBJ1-2, with 7 bases that match TRBD1. With V trimmed by 1 base and J by 8 bases, 8 bases remained unmatched. The CDR3 contains 14 residues. Per the germline V gene, CDR1 is SGHKS and CDR2 is YYEKEE (reference sequence). This CDR3 is CASSLLPGQRGYTF. The DNA of the CDR3 is TGTGCCAGCAGCTTGCTGCCGGGACAGAGAGGCTACACCTTC. Drawing the rest from reference TRBV5-5 and TRBJ1-2, the complete variable domain is DAGVTQSPTHLIKTRGQQVTLRCSPISGHKSVSWYQQVLGQGPQFIFQYYEKEERGRGNFPDRFSARQFPNYSSELNVNALLLGDSALYLCASSLLPGQRGYTFGSGTRLTVV.

This clonotype was observed a handful of times. The chain employs TRBV15 and TRBJ2-7; D ambiguous. There are 13 residues in the CDR3. V shed 1 base and J shed 3 bases, with 7 bases lying between them. Germline CDR1 LNHNV, CDR2 YYDKDF (reference sequence). This CDR3 is CATSRGRDYEQYF. The CDR3 coding sequence is TGTGCCACCAGCAGAGGACGTGACTACGAGCAGTACTTC.